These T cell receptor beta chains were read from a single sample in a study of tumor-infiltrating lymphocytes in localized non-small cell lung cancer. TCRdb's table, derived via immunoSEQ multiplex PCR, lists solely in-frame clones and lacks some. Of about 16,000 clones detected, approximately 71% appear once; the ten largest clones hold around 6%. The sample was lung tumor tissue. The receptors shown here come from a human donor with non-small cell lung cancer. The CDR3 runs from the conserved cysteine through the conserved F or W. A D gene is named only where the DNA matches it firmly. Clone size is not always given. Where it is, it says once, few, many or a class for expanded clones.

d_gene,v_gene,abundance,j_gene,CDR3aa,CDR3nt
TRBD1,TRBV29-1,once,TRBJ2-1,CSVDQGAGSYNEQFF,TGCAGCGTGGATCAGGGGGCCGGGTCCTACAATGAGCAGTTCTTC
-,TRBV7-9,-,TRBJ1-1,CASSLFGNSEAFF,TGTGCCAGCAGCTTATTCGGTAACAGCGAAGCTTTCTTT
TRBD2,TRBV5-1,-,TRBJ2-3,CASKPGGDTQYF,TGCGCCAGCAAACCGGGGGGGGATACGCAGTATTTT
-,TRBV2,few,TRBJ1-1,CASSEVRSDVPEAFF,TGTGCCAGCAGTGAAGTTCGCAGTGACGTCCCTGAAGCTTTCTTT
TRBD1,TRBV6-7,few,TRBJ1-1,CASTEPGQGDTEAFF,TGTGCCAGCACCGAACCGGGACAGGGAGACACTGAAGCTTTCTTT
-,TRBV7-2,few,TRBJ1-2,CASSFRDTSNYGYTF,TGTGCCAGCAGCTTCCGGGACACTTCTAACTATGGCTACACCTTC
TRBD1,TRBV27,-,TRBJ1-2,CASSPEDRAGYTF,TGTGCCAGCAGTCCGGAGGACAGGGCCGGCTACACCTTC
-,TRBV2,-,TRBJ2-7,CASRSDSYEQYF,TGTGCCAGCAGGAGCGACTCCTACGAGCAGTACTTC
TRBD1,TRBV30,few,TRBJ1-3,CAWTPGTGAGNTIYF,TGTGCCTGGACCCCCGGGACAGGCGCTGGAAACACCATATATTTT
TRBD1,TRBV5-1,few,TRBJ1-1,CASSMGQESTEAFF,TGCGCCAGCAGCATGGGACAGGAAAGCACTGAAGCTTTCTTT
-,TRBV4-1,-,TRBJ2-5,CASSQGDKAYQETQYF,TGCGCCAGCAGCCAGGGGGACAAGGCTTACCAAGAGACCCAGTACTTC
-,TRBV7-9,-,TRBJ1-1,CASSLGRDTQIAMNTEAFF,TGTGCCAGCAGCTTAGGACGGGACACTCAAATAGCCATGAACACTGAAGCTTTCTTT
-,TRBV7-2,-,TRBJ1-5,CASSLNRDQPQHF,TGTGCCAGCAGCTTAAACCGGGATCAGCCCCAGCATTTT
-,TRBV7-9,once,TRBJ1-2,CASSLASGNYGYTF,TGTGCCAGCAGCTTAGCTTCAGGGAACTATGGCTACACCTTC
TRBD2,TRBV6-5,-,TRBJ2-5,CAISPSGVEETQYF,TGTGCCATCTCGCCTAGCGGTGTTGAAGAGACCCAGTACTTC
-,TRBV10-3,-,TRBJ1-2,CAISETGTVGYGYTF,TGTGCCATCAGCGAAACCGGGACGGTGGGCTATGGCTACACCTTC
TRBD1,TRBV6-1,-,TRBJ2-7,CASSEGTGVTYEQYF,TGTGCCAGCAGTGAAGGGACAGGGGTAACGTACGAGCAGTACTTC
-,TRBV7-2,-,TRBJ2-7,CASSLVIRTRGAYEQYF,TGTGCCAGCAGCTTAGTGATACGGACCCGGGGCGCGTACGAGCAGTACTTC
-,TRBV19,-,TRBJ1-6,CASSVVNSPLHF,TGTGCCAGTAGTGTCGTTAATTCACCCCTCCACTTT
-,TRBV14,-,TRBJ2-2,CASSLLPNIGELFF,TGTGCCAGCAGCCTCCTTCCGAACATCGGGGAGCTGTTTTTT
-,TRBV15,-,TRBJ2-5,CATSRGYTGWETQYF,TGTGCCACCAGCAGAGGCTACACCGGCTGGGAGACCCAGTACTTC
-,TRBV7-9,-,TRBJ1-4,CASSPPANEKLFF,TGTGCCAGCAGCCCTCCGGCTAATGAAAAACTGTTTTTT
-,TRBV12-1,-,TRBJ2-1,CASSFASGSSYNEQFF,-